This TCR beta chain was captured by sequencing in a study of T-cell reconstitution after alpha-beta-depleted transplantation in children. General observations from the study: Diversity and T-cell counts at one year after transplant derived mostly from new T cells. After transplant, at about two months, alpha-beta T cells were reportedly derived from several hundred expanded graft clones. Day-60 TCRbeta diversity that was high in some patients was derived from surviving recipient T cells and thymic progenitors.

Many counts were recorded for this clonotype. Its antigen is unidentified. This sample's TCRbeta library carried unique molecular identifier barcodes. One entry per CDR3 protein, called by TCRdb with MiXCR from the PCR reads. Among hundreds of thousands of distinct CDR3 sequences listed, roughly a tenth were seen once. The trim removed 6 bases at V and 1 base at J, leaving 2 bases unmatched. The CDR3 consists of 13 residues. The chain has TRBV12-3 or TRBV12-4 and TRBJ2-5; 7 positions agree with TRBD1. This specimen consisted of PBMCs, obtained before TCRalphabeta/CD19-depleted stem cell transplant. This TCR was sampled from a child aged 2 to 10 with inherited bone marrow failure, due to receive a stem cell transplant. CDR3 protein: CASRGQAQETQYF. The CDR3 DNA reads as TGTGCCAGCAGAGGACAGGCCCAAGAGACCCAGTACTTC.